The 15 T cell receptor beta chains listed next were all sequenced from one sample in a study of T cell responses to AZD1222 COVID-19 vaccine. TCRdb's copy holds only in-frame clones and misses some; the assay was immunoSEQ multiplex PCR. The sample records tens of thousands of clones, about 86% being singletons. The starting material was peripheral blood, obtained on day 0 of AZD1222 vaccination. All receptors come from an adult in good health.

The CDR3 region is CSVGQDYGYTF. The CDR3 region has the DNA TGCAGCGTTGGACAGGACTATGGCTACACCTTC. The rearrangement joins TRBV29-1 to TRBJ1-2, with D possibly TRBD1 on 6 matching bases. Germline values: CDR1 SQVTM, CDR2 ANQGSEA. The CDR3 sequence is 11 residues long. V lost 4 bases and J lost 3, with 6 bases in between.

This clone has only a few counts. The DNA of the CDR3 is TGTGCCAGTAGTATACTGAGGAACAACTATGGCTACACCTTC. As protein: CASSILRNNYGYTF. The V and J genes are TRBV19 and TRBJ1-2; unclear D gene. From germline, CDR1 is LNHDA and CDR2 SQIVND (reference sequence). The V gene lost 2 bases and the J gene lost 2 bases, with 9 bases spanning the gap. This CDR3 spans 14 amino acids.

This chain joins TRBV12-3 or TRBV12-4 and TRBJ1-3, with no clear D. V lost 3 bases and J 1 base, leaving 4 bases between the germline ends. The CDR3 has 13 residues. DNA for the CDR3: TGTGCCAGCAGTTTCCTGTCTGGAAACACCATATATTTT. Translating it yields CASSFLSGNTIYF.

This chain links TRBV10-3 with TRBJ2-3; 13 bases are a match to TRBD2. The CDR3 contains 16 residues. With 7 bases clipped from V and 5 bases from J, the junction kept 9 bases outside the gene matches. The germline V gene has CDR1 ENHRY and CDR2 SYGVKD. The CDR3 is CAINSGTSGIQDTQYF. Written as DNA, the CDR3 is TGTGCCATCAACTCCGGGACTAGCGGGATTCAAGATACGCAGTATTTT.

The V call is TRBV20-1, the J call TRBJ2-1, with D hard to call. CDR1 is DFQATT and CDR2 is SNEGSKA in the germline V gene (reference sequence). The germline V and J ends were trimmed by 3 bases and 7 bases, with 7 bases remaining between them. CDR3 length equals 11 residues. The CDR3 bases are TGCAGTGCTAGCGAGAGAAATGAGCAGTTCTTC. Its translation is CSASERNEQFF.

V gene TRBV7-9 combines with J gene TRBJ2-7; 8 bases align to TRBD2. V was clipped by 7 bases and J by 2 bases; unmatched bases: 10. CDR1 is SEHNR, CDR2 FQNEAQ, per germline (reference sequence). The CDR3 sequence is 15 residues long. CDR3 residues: CASTEAGAETYEQYF. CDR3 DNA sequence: TGTGCCAGCACCGAAGCGGGAGCGGAGACCTACGAGCAGTACTTC. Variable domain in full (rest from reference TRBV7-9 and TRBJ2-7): DTGVSQNPRHKITKRGQNVTFRCDPISEHNRLYWYRQTLGQGPEFLTYFQNEAQLEKSRLLSDRFSAERPKGSFSTLEIQRTEQGDSAMYLCASTEAGAETYEQYFGPGTRLTVT.

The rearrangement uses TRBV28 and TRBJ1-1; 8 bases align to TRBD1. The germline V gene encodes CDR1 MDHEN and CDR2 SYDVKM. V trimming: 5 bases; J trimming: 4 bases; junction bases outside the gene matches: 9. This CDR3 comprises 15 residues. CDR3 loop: CASSPLGTGRTEAFF. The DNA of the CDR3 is TGTGCCAGCAGTCCTCTCGGGACAGGACGCACTGAAGCTTTCTTT.

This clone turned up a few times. The chain's CDR3 is CASSGPYYEQYF. The CDR3 bases are TGTGCCAGCAGTGGACCCTACTACGAGCAGTACTTC. V is TRBV27 and J is TRBJ2-7; D remains unclear. V was pared by 5 bases and J by 3 bases, with 8 bases between. CDR1 is MNHEY and CDR2 is SMNVEV in the germline V gene (reference sequence). The length of the CDR3 is 12 residues.

CDR3 DNA: TGTGCCACCAGTGCACTAACTCAGGGGGCTAGGGGCACAGATACGCAGTATTTT. As protein: CATSALTQGARGTDTQYF. The V gene is TRBV24-1, the J gene TRBJ2-3, with 8 bases lining up with TRBD1. The CDR3 runs 18 residues. Germline V gives CDR1 KGHDR, CDR2 SFDVKD. Trimming at V came to 5 bases and at J to 1 base, leaving 13 bases not matched to a gene.

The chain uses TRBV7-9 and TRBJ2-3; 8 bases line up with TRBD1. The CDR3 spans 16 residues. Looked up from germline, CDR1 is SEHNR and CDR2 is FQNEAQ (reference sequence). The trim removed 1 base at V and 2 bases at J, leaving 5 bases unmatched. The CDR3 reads CASSLEGQGATDTQYF. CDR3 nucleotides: TGTGCCAGCAGCTTAGAGGGGCAGGGGGCCACAGATACGCAGTATTTT.

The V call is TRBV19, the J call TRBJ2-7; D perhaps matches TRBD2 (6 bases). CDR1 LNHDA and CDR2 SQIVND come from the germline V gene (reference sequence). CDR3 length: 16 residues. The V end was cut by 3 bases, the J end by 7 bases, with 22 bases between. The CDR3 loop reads CASSMGLAGGVREQYF. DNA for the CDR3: TGTGCCAGTAGTATGGGTCTAGCCGGAGGGGTAAGGGAGCAGTACTTC.

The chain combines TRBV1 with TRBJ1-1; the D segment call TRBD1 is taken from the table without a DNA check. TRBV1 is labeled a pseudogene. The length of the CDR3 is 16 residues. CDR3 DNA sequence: TGCACCAGCAGCCAAGATCACGCAGGGGCGAATACTGAAGCTTTCTTT. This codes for CTSSQDHAGANTEAFF.

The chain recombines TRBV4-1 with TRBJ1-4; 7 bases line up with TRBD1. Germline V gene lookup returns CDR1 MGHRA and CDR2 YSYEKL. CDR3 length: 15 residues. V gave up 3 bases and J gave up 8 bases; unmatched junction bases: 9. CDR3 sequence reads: CASSHQQGFAEKLFF. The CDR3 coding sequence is TGCGCCAGCAGCCATCAACAGGGGTTCGCGGAAAAACTGTTTTTT.

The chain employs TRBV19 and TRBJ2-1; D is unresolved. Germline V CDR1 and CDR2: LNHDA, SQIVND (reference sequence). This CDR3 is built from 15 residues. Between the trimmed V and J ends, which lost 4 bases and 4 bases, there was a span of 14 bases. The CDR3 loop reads CASSNPPSGYNEQFF. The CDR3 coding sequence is TGTGCCAGTAGTAATCCCCCCTCTGGGTACAATGAGCAGTTCTTC.

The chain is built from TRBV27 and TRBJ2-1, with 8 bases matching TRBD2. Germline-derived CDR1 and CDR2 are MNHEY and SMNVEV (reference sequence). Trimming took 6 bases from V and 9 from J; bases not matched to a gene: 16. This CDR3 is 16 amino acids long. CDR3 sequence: CASRFLSPAGAGEQFF. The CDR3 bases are TGTGCCAGCAGATTCCTGTCCCCAGCGGGAGCGGGTGAGCAGTTCTTC.